The rows below give T cell receptor beta chains drawn from one sample of a study of early T cells in non-severe SARS-CoV-2 infection. TCRdb independently ran MiXCR on the 5' RACE reads; one entry per CDR3 protein. The table has about 80,000 distinct CDR3 sequences, more than 4% seen once; the top ten hold 7.3%. The sequencing here drew on whole blood, taken at baseline. These receptors all stem from an adult who was a healthcare worker with PCR-confirmed SARS-CoV-2 infection or an uninfected control (not recorded which). CDR3s include the opening cysteine and the closing phenylalanine or tryptophan. Fields, in order: clone size, J gene, CDR3 length, D gene, V gene, CDR3 protein, CDR3 DNA. A D gene is named only where the DNA matches it firmly. Size is stated for part of the rows, as once, few or many counts, or as a class when the clone is expanded.

abundance: many
j_gene: TRBJ2-2
len: 13
d_gene: -
v_gene: TRBV12-3/TRBV12-4
CDR3aa: CASRRSATGELFF
CDR3nt: TGTGCCAGCAGGCGATCAGCTACCGGGGAGCTGTTTTTT

abundance: -
j_gene: TRBJ2-3
len: 13
d_gene: -
v_gene: TRBV28
CDR3aa: CASRGHRTDTQYF
CDR3nt: TGTGCCAGCAGGGGGCACCGAACAGATACGCAGTATTTT

abundance: -
j_gene: TRBJ1-2
len: 16
d_gene: -
v_gene: TRBV5-1
CDR3aa: CASSSPGDEGHYGYTF
CDR3nt: TGCGCCAGCAGCTCGCCCGGGGACGAGGGGCACTATGGCTACACCTTC

abundance: -
j_gene: TRBJ2-1
len: 16
d_gene: TRBD2
v_gene: TRBV7-2
CDR3aa: CASSENSGRAYNEQFF
CDR3nt: TGTGCCAGCAGCGAAAATAGCGGGAGGGCCTACAATGAGCAGTTCTTC

abundance: -
j_gene: TRBJ2-5
len: 14
d_gene: -
v_gene: TRBV2
CDR3aa: CASSDAPGRETQYF
CDR3nt: TGTGCCAGCAGTGACGCCCCAGGGAGGGAGACCCAGTACTTC

abundance: few
j_gene: TRBJ2-7
len: 13
d_gene: TRBD2
v_gene: TRBV4-1
CDR3aa: CASSSGRKDEQYF
CDR3nt: TGCGCCAGCAGCAGCGGGAGAAAAGACGAGCAGTACTTC

abundance: many
j_gene: TRBJ2-1
len: 16
d_gene: TRBD1
v_gene: TRBV24-1
CDR3aa: CATSDGQGWTYNEQFF
CDR3nt: TGTGCCACCAGTGATGGACAGGGGTGGACCTACAATGAGCAGTTCTTC

abundance: -
j_gene: TRBJ2-7
len: 15
d_gene: TRBD1
v_gene: TRBV13
CDR3aa: CASSSRDRASYEQYF
CDR3nt: TGTGCCAGCAGCTCCCGGGACAGGGCATCCTACGAGCAGTACTTC

abundance: -
j_gene: TRBJ1-2
len: 14
d_gene: TRBD1
v_gene: TRBV6-5
CDR3aa: CASRRDRGNYGYTF
CDR3nt: TGTGCCAGCAGAAGGGACAGGGGTAACTATGGCTACACCTTC

abundance: -
j_gene: TRBJ2-3
len: 13
d_gene: -
v_gene: TRBV20-1
CDR3aa: CSPPKLSTDTQYF
CDR3nt: TGCAGCCCCCCTAAATTGAGCACAGATACGCAGTATTTT

abundance: few
j_gene: TRBJ1-1
len: 13
d_gene: -
v_gene: TRBV2
CDR3aa: CASSEDADTEAFF
CDR3nt: TGTGCCAGCAGCGAGGATGCGGACACTGAAGCTTTCTTT

abundance: -
j_gene: TRBJ2-2
len: 15
d_gene: -
v_gene: TRBV5-1
CDR3aa: CASSLTGTTHFGLFF
CDR3nt: TGCGCCAGCAGCTTGACAGGGACGACTCATTTTGGGCTGTTTTTT

abundance: few
j_gene: TRBJ2-7
len: 15
d_gene: -
v_gene: TRBV21-1
CDR3aa: CASSKVEVPPYEQYF
CDR3nt: TGTGCCAGCAGCAAAGTTGAGGTACCCCCCTACGAGCAGTACTTC

abundance: few
j_gene: TRBJ2-7
len: 16
d_gene: TRBD2
v_gene: TRBV27
CDR3aa: CASSLSGRAGFYEQYF
CDR3nt: TGTGCCAGCAGTTTAAGCGGGAGGGCCGGATTCTACGAGCAGTACTTC

abundance: few
j_gene: TRBJ1-4
len: 14
d_gene: TRBD1
v_gene: TRBV28
CDR3aa: CASNDRETNEKLFF
CDR3nt: TGTGCCAGCAATGACAGGGAGACTAATGAAAAACTGTTTTTT

abundance: few
j_gene: TRBJ2-1
len: 13
d_gene: -
v_gene: TRBV20-1
CDR3aa: CSALLGANNEQFF
CDR3nt: TGCAGTGCTCTCTTAGGGGCGAATAATGAGCAGTTCTTC

abundance: many
j_gene: TRBJ2-7
len: 15
d_gene: -
v_gene: TRBV9
CDR3aa: CASSPAGRVDYEQYF
CDR3nt: TGTGCCAGCAGCCCCGCGGGAAGGGTTGACTACGAGCAGTACTTC

abundance: few
j_gene: TRBJ2-3
len: 14
d_gene: TRBD2
v_gene: TRBV20-1
CDR3aa: CSARAGGFTDTQYF
CDR3nt: TGCAGTGCCCGCGCGGGAGGGTTCACAGATACGCAGTATTTT

abundance: few
j_gene: TRBJ2-7
len: 17
d_gene: TRBD1
v_gene: TRBV9
CDR3aa: CASSVRARDRGPYEQYF
CDR3nt: TGTGCCAGCAGCGTCCGAGCCCGGGACAGGGGCCCCTACGAGCAGTACTTC

abundance: many
j_gene: TRBJ2-1
len: 12
d_gene: -
v_gene: TRBV2
CDR3aa: CASRALANEQFF
CDR3nt: TGTGCCAGCAGGGCACTAGCAAATGAGCAGTTCTTC